This T cell receptor beta chain was documented in a study of a mutant IDH1 vaccine in newly diagnosed glioma. The wider study: The vaccination schedule gave patients eight doses in weeks 1, 3, 5, 7, 11, 15, 19 and 23.

The data were produced by immunoSEQ multiplex PCR, yet TCRdb's version contains in-frame clones alone and is incomplete. The sample lists around 56,000 clones, 82% occurring once. The time point: week 5, during vaccination. A single vaccine dose contained 300 ug of mutant IDH1 20-mer peptide, and topical imiquimod was used with it. Notes on this clone: Its specificity is not known.

CDR1 is MNHNS, CDR2 SASEGT, per germline. CDR3 length equals 13 residues. Deletions cut 6 bases from V and 10 bases from J, with 18 bases between. The chain carries TRBV6-1 and TRBJ1-1, with D maybe TRBD1 (5 bases). The TCR comes from a woman aged 18-35 years with glioma. Some clones in this sample may be carry-over from other donors' samples. The sample in question was PBMCs, obtained from a glioma patient whose treatment included an IDH1 peptide vaccine. The CDR3 is CASSVVGRAGAFF. CDR3 DNA: TGTGCCAGCAGCGTGGTGGGCAGGGCGGGAGCTTTCTTT.